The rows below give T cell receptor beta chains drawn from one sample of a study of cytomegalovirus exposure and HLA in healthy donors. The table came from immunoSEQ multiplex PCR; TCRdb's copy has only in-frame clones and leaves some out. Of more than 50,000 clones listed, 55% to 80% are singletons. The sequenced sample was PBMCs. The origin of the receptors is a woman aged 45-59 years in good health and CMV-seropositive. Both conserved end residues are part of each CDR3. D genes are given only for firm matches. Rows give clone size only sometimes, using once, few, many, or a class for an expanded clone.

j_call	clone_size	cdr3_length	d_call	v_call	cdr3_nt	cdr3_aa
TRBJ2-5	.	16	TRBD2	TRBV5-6	TGTGCCAGCAGCACAAAACGACTAGCGGGAGGGGAGACCCAGTACTTC	CASSTKRLAGGETQYF
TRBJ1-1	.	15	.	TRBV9	TGTGCCAGCAGCGTAAGGGGGAACAGGAACACTGAAGCTTTCTTT	CASSVRGNRNTEAFF
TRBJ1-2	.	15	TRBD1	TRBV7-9	TGTGCCAGCAACACCCTGGACAGGGGAACTGATGGCTACACCTTC	CASNTLDRGTDGYTF
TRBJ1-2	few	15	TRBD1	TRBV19	TGTGCCAGTAGGGAACAGGGGAAGAGCGGCTATGGCTACACCTTC	CASREQGKSGYGYTF
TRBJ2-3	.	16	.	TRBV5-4	TGTGCCAGCAGCTTAGAGGGTGGCGTGGGCACAGATACGCAGTATTTT	CASSLEGGVGTDTQYF
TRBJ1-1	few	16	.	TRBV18	TGTGCCAGCTCACTTACCACAGGAGCCTCGAACACTGAAGCTTTCTTT	CASSLTTGASNTEAFF
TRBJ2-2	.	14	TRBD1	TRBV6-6	TGTACCAGCAGGACAGGGGTCAACACCGGGGAGCTGTTTTTT	CTSRTGVNTGELFF
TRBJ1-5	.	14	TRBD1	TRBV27	TGTGCCAGCAGTCCCCGACAGGGGACTCAGCCCCAGCATTTT	CASSPRQGTQPQHF
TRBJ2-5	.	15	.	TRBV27	TGTGCCAGCAGTCGAAAACCAGATGTGACTGGGACCCAGTACTTC	CASSRKPDVTGTQYF
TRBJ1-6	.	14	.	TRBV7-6	TGTGCCAGCAGCTTTGGCGGTTATAATTCACCCCTCCACTTT	CASSFGGYNSPLHF
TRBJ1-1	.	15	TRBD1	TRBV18	TGTGCCAGCTCATCATCGACAGGGTGGGACACTGAAGCTTTCTTT	CASSSSTGWDTEAFF
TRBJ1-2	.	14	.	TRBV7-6	TGTGCCAGCAGCTTAGGGACAGCTAGCTATGGCTACACCTTC	CASSLGTASYGYTF
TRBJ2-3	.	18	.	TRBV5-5	TGTGCCAGCAGCTTGAGTTCGAACACAGGGTTGGTTTTGGATACGCAGTATTTT	CASSLSSNTGLVLDTQYF
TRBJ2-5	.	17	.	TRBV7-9	TGTGCCAGCAGCTACGAGTGGTCACAGGGCACCGGAGAGACCCAGTACTTC	CASSYEWSQGTGETQYF
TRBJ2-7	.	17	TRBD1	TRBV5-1	TGCGCCAGCAGCCTAGGACGACAGGGGACCGGTCTACGAGCGCAGTACTTC	CASSLGRQGTGLRAQYF
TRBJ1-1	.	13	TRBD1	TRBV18	TGTGCCAGTAGCCAGGGGGCGGGCACTGAAGCTTTCTTT	CASSQGAGTEAFF
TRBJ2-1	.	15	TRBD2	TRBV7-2	TGTGCCAGCAGCGAAGGGACTAGCTCCTACAATGAGCAGTTCTTC	CASSEGTSSYNEQFF
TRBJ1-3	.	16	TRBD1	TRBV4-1	TGCGCCAGCAGCGGGGGACAGGGGAGCTCTGGAAACACCATATATTTT	CASSGGQGSSGNTIYF
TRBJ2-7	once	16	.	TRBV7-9	TGTGCCAGCAGCCGAACCGACCCCTACGACATCTACGAGCAGTACTTC	CASSRTDPYDIYEQYF
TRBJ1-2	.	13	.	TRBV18	TGTGCCAGCTCACCCGAGCAGGGAAGGAGCTACACCTTC	CASSPEQGRSYTF
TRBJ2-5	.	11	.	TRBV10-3	TGTGCCATCATCCGTCAAGAGACCCAGTACTTC	CAIIRQETQYF
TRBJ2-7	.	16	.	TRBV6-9	TGTGCCACCCCCCAACCGGAGAGCAGGGACTCCTACGAGCAGTACTTC	CATPQPESRDSYEQYF
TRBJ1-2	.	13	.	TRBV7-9	TGTGCCAGCAGCCCGGCGGGGGCTTCGGGCTACACCTTC	CASSPAGASGYTF
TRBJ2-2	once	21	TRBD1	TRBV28	TGTGCCAGCAGTACGGTTTGGACAGGGAGCTTGATGATCACGAACACCGGGGAGCTGTTTTTT	CASSTVWTGSLMITNTGELFF
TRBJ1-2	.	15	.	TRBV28	TGTGCCAGCACTTTCACGGGGGTGGGTAACTATGGCTACACCTTC	CASTFTGVGNYGYTF
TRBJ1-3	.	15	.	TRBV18	TGTGCCAGCTCACCAAGGACAGACTCTGGAAACACCATATATTTT	CASSPRTDSGNTIYF
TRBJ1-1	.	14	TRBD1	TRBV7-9	TGTGCCAGCAGCTTAGGCGGACAGGCCACTGAAGCTTTCTTT	CASSLGGQATEAFF
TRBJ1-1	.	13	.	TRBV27	TGTGCCAGCAGTTTCTTCGGGGGAACTGAAGCTTTCTTT	CASSFFGGTEAFF
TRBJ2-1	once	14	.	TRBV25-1	TGTGCCAGCAGTGGACCCATGTCGAGCGATGAGCAGTTCTTC	CASSGPMSSDEQFF